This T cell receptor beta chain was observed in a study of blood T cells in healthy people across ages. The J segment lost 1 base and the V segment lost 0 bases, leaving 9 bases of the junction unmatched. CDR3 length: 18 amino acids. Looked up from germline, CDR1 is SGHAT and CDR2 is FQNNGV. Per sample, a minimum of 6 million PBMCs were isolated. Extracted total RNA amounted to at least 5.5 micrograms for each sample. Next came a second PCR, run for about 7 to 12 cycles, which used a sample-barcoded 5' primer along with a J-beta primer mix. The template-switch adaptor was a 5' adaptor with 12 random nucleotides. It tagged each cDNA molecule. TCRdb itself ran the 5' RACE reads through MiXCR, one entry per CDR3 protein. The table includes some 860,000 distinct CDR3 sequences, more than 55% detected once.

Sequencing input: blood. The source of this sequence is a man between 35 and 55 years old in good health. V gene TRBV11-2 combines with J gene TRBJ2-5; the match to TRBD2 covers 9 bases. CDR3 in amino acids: CASSLDLGLAGFQETQYF. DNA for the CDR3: TGTGCCAGCAGCTTAGATCTCGGGCTAGCGGGGTTCCAAGAGACCCAGTACTTC.